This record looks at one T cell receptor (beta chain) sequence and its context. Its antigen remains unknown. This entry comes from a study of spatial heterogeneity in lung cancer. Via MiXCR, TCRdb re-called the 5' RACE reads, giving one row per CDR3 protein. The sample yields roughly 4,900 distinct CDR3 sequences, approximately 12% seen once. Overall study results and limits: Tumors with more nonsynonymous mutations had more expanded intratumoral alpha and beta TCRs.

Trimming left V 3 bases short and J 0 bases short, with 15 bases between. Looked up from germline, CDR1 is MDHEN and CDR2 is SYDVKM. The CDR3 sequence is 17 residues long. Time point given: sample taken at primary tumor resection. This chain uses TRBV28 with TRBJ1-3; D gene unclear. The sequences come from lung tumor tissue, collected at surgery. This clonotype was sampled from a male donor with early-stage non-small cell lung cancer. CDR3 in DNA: TGTGCCAGCAGTTTTTTTCAGGCAGCGAGCTCTGGAAACACCATATATTTT. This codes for CASSFFQAASSGNTIYF.